This passage covers 24 T cell receptor beta chains from one sample sequenced in a study of siplizumab effects on memory and regulatory T cells. Profiled with immunoSEQ multiplex PCR; TCRdb holds only in-frame clones, not every one. The sample carries some 100,000 clones, around 95% recorded once. Sequencing used Tregs sorted from blood. These receptors came from a human donor in good health.

This chain uses TRBV4-1 with TRBJ2-5; 9 bases match TRBD2. In germline, CDR1 is MGHRA, CDR2 YSYEKL. The CDR3 spans 19 residues. J lost 1 base, V lost 4 bases, and 16 bases had no gene match. The CDR3 DNA follows: TGCGCCAGCAGCCCAAGAGTACTAGCGGGCGGAGAGGGCCAAGAGACCCAGTACTTC. Translating it yields CASSPRVLAGGEGQETQYF.

The gene calls are TRBV6-6 and TRBJ2-1; maybe TRBD2 (5 bases). Germline CDR1 MNHNY, CDR2 SVGAGI (reference sequence). The CDR3 length is 15 residues. Trimming took 2 bases from V and 3 from J, leaving 11 bases between them. CDR3 DNA: TGTGCCAGCAGTTACGCGGACTCTGTCTACAATGAGCAGTTCTTC. Its protein is CASSYADSVYNEQFF.

This chain joins TRBV19 and TRBJ2-4, with 7 bases identical to TRBD2. This CDR3 is built from 15 residues. V lost 1 base, J lost 6 bases, and 6 bases stayed unmatched. The germline CDR1 and CDR2 sequences are LNHDA and SQIVND (reference sequence). This chain's CDR3 is CASSIASRERNIQYF. The DNA of the CDR3 is TGTGCCAGTAGTATAGCCTCGCGGGAGAGAAACATTCAGTACTTC.

This clone counts as medium-sized. The rearrangement links TRBV5-1 to TRBJ1-3; perhaps TRBD1 as D (6 bases). CDR1 and CDR2 (germline): SGHRS, YFSETQ. The V end was cut by 4 bases, the J end by 0 bases, with 17 bases between. The CDR3 has 17 amino acids. The CDR3, as DNA: TGCGCCAGCAGCCGGACAGCGACCACCTACTCTGGAAACACCATATATTTT. Translated, it gives CASSRTATTYSGNTIYF.

V and J are TRBV19 and TRBJ2-3; the D gene is possibly TRBD1 (5 bases). This CDR3 is built from 14 residues. The V and J ends lost 3 bases and 2 bases respectively, with 9 bases between them. Germline V gene sequence: CDR1 LNHDA, CDR2 SQIVND (reference sequence). The CDR3: CASSMVRDTDTQYF. The DNA of the CDR3 is TGTGCCAGTAGTATGGTCAGGGACACAGATACGCAGTATTTT.

The J gene is TRBJ2-7, the V gene TRBV27, with D possibly matching TRBD2 (5 bases). The CDR3 sequence is 14 residues long. V was trimmed by 6 bases and J by 2 bases, leaving 14 bases between them. Germline V gene lookup returns CDR1 MNHEY and CDR2 SMNVEV (reference sequence). The CDR3 loop is CASRSGILTYEQYF. DNA for the CDR3: TGTGCCAGCAGGTCGGGGATCCTCACCTACGAGCAGTACTTC.

The chain carries TRBV7-9 and TRBJ1-3; 9 bases align to TRBD1. The CDR3 covers 15 residues. Germline assignment: CDR1 SEHNR and CDR2 FQNEAQ (reference sequence). The trim removed 5 bases at V and 2 bases at J, leaving 4 bases unmatched. This CDR3 is CASSPRTGAGNTIYF. CDR3 coding DNA: TGTGCCAGCAGCCCCCGGACAGGGGCTGGAAACACCATATATTTT.

This chain links TRBV6-5 with TRBJ2-5; weak D call: TRBD2 (6 bases). The germline V gene encodes CDR1 MNHEY and CDR2 SVGAGI. V was clipped by 6 bases and J by 1 base, with 15 bases between them. The length of the CDR3 is 15 residues. The CDR3 region is CASSPGREAQETQYF. In DNA, the CDR3 is TGTGCCAGCAGCCCCGGCAGGGAGGCCCAAGAGACCCAGTACTTC.

CDR3 coding DNA: TGTGCCAGCAGCGTCGCCGTAGCGAGCTTAAACAATGAGCAGTTCTTC. Translation gives CASSVAVASLNNEQFF. V and J are TRBV9 and TRBJ2-1; D possibly corresponds to TRBD2 (5 bases). Per germline, CDR1 SGDLS and CDR2 YYNGEE. V lost 2 bases and J 5 bases, leaving 17 bases between the germline ends. The length of the CDR3 is 16 residues.

This clone has just one count. This chain uses TRBV5-1 with TRBJ2-6, with 8 bases matching TRBD1. The CDR3 covers 17 residues. Trimming removed 8 bases from V and 4 bases from J; junction bases left unmatched: 14. CDR1 and CDR2 (germline): SGHRS, YFSETQ. The CDR3 nucleotides are TGCGCCAGTACCGGTGGCCAGGGGGCAGTAGGGGCCAACGTCCTGACTTTC. Translated: CASTGGQGAVGANVLTF.

The chain links TRBV20-1 to TRBJ2-7, with D possibly being TRBD1 (6 bases). Germline CDR1 DFQATT, CDR2 SNEGSKA (reference sequence). The CDR3 loop spans 11 amino acids. V lost 7 bases and J lost 3, with 10 bases in between. CDR3 coding DNA: TGCAGTGTACAGGGATTCTACGAGCAGTACTTC. Translated: CSVQGFYEQYF.

CDR3 residues: CSGVGQGKQYF. Here the CDR3 DNA reads TGCAGCGGAGTTGGACAGGGGAAGCAGTACTTC. The V call is TRBV29-1, the J call TRBJ2-7; TRBD1 aligns across 9 bases. There are 11 residues in the CDR3. The V segment lost 7 bases and the J segment 8 bases; nucleotides outside the gene matches: 6. Germline CDR1 reads SQVTM; CDR2 reads ANQGSEA.

The chain employs TRBV28 and TRBJ1-1; weak D call: TRBD1 (5 bases). CDR3 size: 14 residues. V was pared by 7 bases and J by 2 bases, with 14 bases between. Germline CDR1 is MDHEN and CDR2 is SYDVKM. CDR3: CASNLAGLNTEAFF. The DNA of the CDR3 is TGTGCCAGCAACTTGGCAGGGCTAAACACTGAAGCTTTCTTT.

The chain carries TRBV19 and TRBJ2-1; the match to TRBD2 covers 7 bases. V lost 5 bases and J lost 3; bases outside the gene matches: 7. The CDR3 length is 15 residues. Germline V gene data show CDR1 as LNHDA and CDR2 as SQIVND (reference sequence). CDR3 DNA: TGTGCCAGTAGTGAAGGTGCGGGAGTCTACAATGAGCAGTTCTTC. Amino acid sequence: CASSEGAGVYNEQFF.

The rearrangement links TRBV7-9 to TRBJ2-3; 7 bases match TRBD2. The CDR3 has 14 amino acids. V lost 1 base to trimming and J lost 4 bases; unmatched junction nucleotides: 2. The V gene's germline CDR1 is SEHNR and CDR2 FQNEAQ (reference sequence). This chain's CDR3 is CASSLVAGADTQYF. The CDR3 DNA sequence: TGTGCCAGCAGCTTAGTTGCGGGAGCAGATACGCAGTATTTT.

CDR3 region: CSAQIRAQYF. CDR3 DNA: TGCAGTGCTCAGATCCGGGCTCAGTACTTC. The J gene is TRBJ2-5, the V gene TRBV20-1; D gene uncertain. CDR1 is DFQATT and CDR2 is SNEGSKA in the germline V gene (reference sequence). The V gene lost 5 bases and the J gene lost 11 bases, with 12 bases spanning the gap. The CDR3 is 10 amino acids.

The chain links TRBV7-9 to TRBJ1-1; D gene ambiguous. V lost 4 bases to trimming and J lost 1 base, with 7 bases between them. CDR1 and CDR2 (germline): SEHNR, FQNEAQ (reference sequence). The CDR3 has 13 residues. The CDR3 is CASSSNPNTEAFF. In DNA form, the CDR3 reads TGTGCCAGCAGCTCTAACCCGAACACTGAAGCTTTCTTT.

This rearrangement joins TRBV5-4 to TRBJ2-6; D gene unclear. This CDR3 spans 15 amino acids. The germline V and J ends were trimmed by 5 bases and 0 bases, with 9 bases remaining between them. The germline gives CDR1 SGHNT, CDR2 YYREEE (reference sequence). In nucleotides, the CDR3 is TGTGCCAGCAGTAAGGATCCCTCTGGGGCCAACGTCCTGACTTTC. This sequence encodes CASSKDPSGANVLTF.

The rearrangement links TRBV9 to TRBJ2-1; 7 bases agree with TRBD2. Germline CDR1 reads SGDLS; CDR2 reads YYNGEE. The V segment lost 4 bases and the J segment 3 bases; nucleotides outside the gene matches: 7. The CDR3 sequence is 15 residues long. CDR3 region: CASSPRDYNYNEQFF. As DNA, the CDR3 is TGTGCCAGCAGCCCCCGGGACTACAACTACAATGAGCAGTTCTTC.

This rearrangement joins TRBV19 to TRBJ1-2; a weak D match, TRBD1 (6 bases). In germline, CDR1 is LNHDA, CDR2 SQIVND (reference sequence). The V gene lost 5 bases and the J gene lost 4 bases, with 14 bases spanning the gap. The length of the CDR3 is 14 residues. The CDR3 sequence is CASSAGEGSYGYTF. CDR3 in DNA: TGTGCCAGTAGTGCAGGGGAAGGAAGCTATGGCTACACCTTC. Variable domain in full (rest from reference TRBV19 and TRBJ1-2): DGGITQSPKYLFRKEGQNVTLSCEQNLNHDAMYWYRQDPGQGLRLIYYSQIVNDFQKGDIAEGYSVSREKKESFPLTVTSAQKNPTAFYLCASSAGEGSYGYTFGSGTRLTVV.

This clone came up once. The V and J genes are TRBV5-1 and TRBJ2-3; D gene ambiguous. The CDR3 covers 12 residues. Germline V CDR1 and CDR2: SGHRS, YFSETQ. Trimming removed 5 bases from V and 2 bases from J, with 6 bases in between. The CDR3 reads CASRRATDTQYF. The CDR3 DNA is TGCGCCAGCAGACGTGCCACAGATACGCAGTATTTT.

The genes are TRBV27 and TRBJ2-3; D is unclear. The CDR3 has 13 residues. CDR1 and CDR2 (germline): MNHEY, SMNVEV (reference sequence). Trimming removed 3 bases from V and 6 bases from J, with 10 bases in between. The CDR3 DNA reads TGTGCCAGCAGTTTTCTGGGAACCGATACGCAGTATTTT. It encodes CASSFLGTDTQYF.

This clone has just one count. The chain couples TRBV14 to TRBJ2-5; D remains unclear. Trimming removed 1 base at V and 5 bases at J, with 8 bases between. From germline, CDR1 is SGHDN and CDR2 FVKESK. CDR3 length equals 13 residues. Here the CDR3 reads CASSQGLRETQYF. The CDR3 DNA reads TGTGCCAGCAGCCAAGGACTCCGGGAGACCCAGTACTTC.

The chain joins TRBV19 to TRBJ1-2, with D perhaps matching TRBD1 (6 bases). V was trimmed by 4 bases and J by 6 bases, leaving 15 bases between them. The CDR3 has 14 amino acids. Germline assignment: CDR1 LNHDA and CDR2 SQIVND (reference sequence). The CDR3 sequence is CASSNYRVEDGYTF. The DNA of the CDR3 is TGTGCCAGTAGTAATTACAGGGTTGAGGATGGCTACACCTTC.